The T cell receptor (beta chain) described here comes from a study of beta chain features in type 1 diabetes. Findings of the study overall: Overrepresentation of cells with high TCR expression could result from cDNA sequencing. The study found fewer insertions and more deletions at VDJ junctions in type 1 diabetes patients. A closer apparent resemblance between naive, central memory and Treg TCRB repertoires was seen in patients than in healthy donors. A moderate, significant TCRB CDR3 shortening appeared in type 1 diabetes across four CD4+ subsets.

Concerning this clone itself: The antigen remains unidentified.

As every portion of the isolated RNA was reverse transcribed, the sequencing read expressed TCRB transcripts. Deep immunoSEQ sequencing covered naive, central memory and regulatory T cell samples. Libraries were prepared by immunoSEQ multiplex PCR; TCRdb keeps only in-frame clonotypes and omits some of them. The sample contains about 650,000 clones, approximately 13% of which appear only once. V shed 4 bases and J 5 bases; nucleotides not matched to a gene: 5. The germline CDR1 and CDR2 sequences are MNHNS and SASEGT. The CDR3 is 14 amino acids. The chain combines TRBV6-1 with TRBJ2-5, with TRBD1 matching over 9 bases. Source material: naive CD4+ T cells from blood. The origin of this receptor is a man aged 25-45 years with type 1 diabetes. CDR3 DNA: TGTGCCAGCAGTGGATACAGGGGGCTTGAGACCCAGTACTTC. Protein sequence: CASSGYRGLETQYF.